This TCR beta chain was retrieved from a study of T cell responses to AZD1222 COVID-19 vaccine. With respect to this clone: The antigen is unknown.

Study-level points and caveats: Females outnumbered males among donors, who were mostly white British; clonal diversity was possibly underestimated. Spike as a whole was targeted by vaccine-associated CD4 TCRs, dominant at 160-218 and 743-854.

Some clones are missing from TCRdb's copy, which holds only in-frame ones; the method was immunoSEQ multiplex PCR. The table has around 100,000 clones, 80% to 90% seen once; the top ten hold just under 6.5%. The sequencing used peripheral blood, collected on day 0 of AZD1222 vaccination. The sequence was collected from an adult in good health.

CDR3 sequence reads: CASSIRPGGATQETQYF. CDR3 DNA sequence: TGTGCCAGTAGTATTCGTCCAGGCGGGGCTACCCAAGAGACCCAGTACTTC. V usage is TRBV19 and J usage is TRBJ2-5; D perhaps matches TRBD2 (6 bases). CDR1 and CDR2 (germline): LNHDA, SQIVND (reference sequence). This CDR3 has 17 amino acids. With 3 bases removed from V and 1 base from J, the gap between germline ends came to 18 bases.